This T cell receptor beta chain was recorded in a study of blood T cell repertoires in COVID-19. Study at large: Samples of COVID-19 (acute and convalescent) were obtained from the United States, Italy and Spain.

How the authors handled the data: Estimation of nucleated cell counts was performed using reference gene primer amplification. Clones were sequenced by immunoSEQ multiplex PCR, and TCRdb holds only the in-frame ones, with some missing. The V and J calls and clone size were taken over from that table, and D and trimming were inferred from the DNA. The table shows some 230,000 clones, with 80% to 90% occurring only once. The specimen sequenced was PBMCs or T cells enriched from blood (not recorded which). This clonotype was obtained from a woman aged 18-29 years in a cohort exposed to, infected with or recovered from COVID-19 (not recorded which).

The CDR3 nucleotides are TGTGCCAGCCGAACTCAGACATCCACCGGGGAGCTGTTTTTT. This encodes CASRTQTSTGELFF. V is TRBV2 and J is TRBJ2-2; D uncertain. The CDR3 covers 14 residues. With 8 bases removed from V and 4 bases from J, the gap between germline ends came to 14 bases. Germline values: CDR1 SNHLY, CDR2 FYNNEI.